This entry lists 17 T cell receptor beta chains sequenced from one sample in a study of T cell responses to AZD1222 COVID-19 vaccine. Generated by immunoSEQ multiplex PCR, the TCRdb table keeps only in-frame clones and is missing some. The sample records 120,000 or so clones, 80% to 95% being singletons. The material sequenced was peripheral blood, taken 28 days after the second AZD1222 dose. Receptors originate from an adult who received the AZD1222 COVID-19 vaccine.

This chain uses TRBV5-8 with TRBJ2-7, with D possibly matching TRBD1 (6 bases). Germline V CDR1 and CDR2: SGHTS, YDEGEE. The CDR3 loop spans 14 amino acids. V was cut by 0 bases and J by 7 bases, with 14 bases left in between. In nucleotides, the CDR3 is TGTGCCAGCAGCTTGGATCCTACAGGGAAAGAGCAGTACTTC. Its protein product is CASSLDPTGKEQYF. Combining the CDR3 with reference TRBV5-8 and TRBJ2-7 gives the whole variable domain EAGVTQSPTHLIKTRGQQATLRCSPISGHTSVYWYQQALGLGLQFLLWYDEGEERNRGNFPPRFSGRQFPNYSSELNVNALELEDSALYLCASSLDPTGKEQYFGPGTRLTVT.

This chain uses TRBV3-1 (or the pseudogene TRBV3-2) with TRBJ2-2; D is unclear. Trimming cost V 3 bases and J 7 bases, with 6 bases left between them. This CDR3 has 12 residues. From germline, CDR1 is LGHDT and CDR2 YNNKEL (reference sequence). The CDR3 loop reads CASSHLNGELFF. CDR3 DNA sequence: TGTGCCAGCAGCCACCTAAACGGGGAGCTGTTTTTT.

This clone was recorded only once. This chain joins TRBV28 and TRBJ2-7, with D unresolved. Germline V gene lookup returns CDR1 MDHEN and CDR2 SYDVKM. The germline V and J ends were trimmed by 2 bases and 0 bases, with 2 bases remaining between them. The CDR3 is made up of 12 amino acids. CDR3 in DNA: TGTGCCAGCAGTTTACCCTCCTACGAGCAGTACTTC. Protein product: CASSLPSYEQYF.

This rearrangement joins TRBV14 to TRBJ2-4; 7 nucleotides match TRBD1. J lost 2 bases, V lost 4 bases, and 14 bases had no gene match. The CDR3 has 18 residues. The V gene's germline CDR1 is SGHDN and CDR2 FVKESK. In DNA, the CDR3 is TGTGCCAGCAGCCCACTAGGCAACAGGGGATTTTCCAAAAACATTCAGTACTTC. Amino acids: CASSPLGNRGFSKNIQYF.

The rearrangement joins TRBV28 to TRBJ1-2; TRBD1 is a possible D gene (5 bases). From germline, CDR1 is MDHEN and CDR2 SYDVKM. Trimming pared 6 bases from V and 1 base from J, leaving 18 bases between. The CDR3 spans 16 residues. CDR3 in amino acids: CASRDQTAGGNYGYTF. DNA of the CDR3: TGTGCCAGCAGGGACCAGACAGCGGGGGGTAACTATGGCTACACCTTC.

This clone was detected once. The rearrangement joins TRBV24-1 to TRBJ1-5; D perhaps matches TRBD1 (5 bases). CDR3 size: 14 residues. CDR1 KGHDR and CDR2 SFDVKD come from the germline V gene. Trimming took 3 bases from V and 6 from J, leaving 11 bases between them. The DNA of the CDR3 is TGTGCCACCAGTGATAATGCAGGGTTTCAGCCCCAGCATTTT. As protein: CATSDNAGFQPQHF.

V gene TRBV7-5 combines with J gene TRBJ1-3. TRBV7-5 is a pseudogene segment. This CDR3 spans 18 amino acids. The CDR3 sequence is CARSLPTQTGRPGNTIYF. The DNA for the CDR3 is TGTGCCAGAAGCTTACCAACACAAACGGGACGGCCGGGAAACACCATATATTTT.

In this sample, this clone turned up once. This chain links TRBV25-1 with TRBJ1-1; D ambiguous. The CDR3 sequence is 17 residues long. V was trimmed by 2 bases and J by 6 bases, leaving 22 bases between them. Germline V gene lookup returns CDR1 MGHDK and CDR2 SYGVNS. This CDR3 is CASSEGFGVGDRAEAFF. CDR3 DNA: TGTGCCAGCAGTGAAGGGTTTGGTGTCGGGGATCGGGCTGAAGCTTTCTTT.

The chain uses TRBV4-2 and TRBJ2-7; 8 positions agree with TRBD1. Germline V gene sequence: CDR1 LGHNA, CDR2 YNFKEQ. The CDR3 consists of 16 residues. V lost 3 bases to trimming and J lost 5 bases; unmatched junction nucleotides: 12. CDR3 region: CASSHFQGALSNEQYF. CDR3 coding DNA: TGTGCCAGCAGCCATTTCCAGGGGGCGCTGAGCAACGAGCAGTACTTC.

About this clone itself: This sample includes further DNA sequences coding for the same CDR3. This sequence joins TRBV28 and TRBJ2-7; 9 nucleotides agree with TRBD1. The CDR3 extends over 13 amino acids. Looked up from germline, CDR1 is MDHEN and CDR2 is SYDVKM. The J segment lost 2 bases and the V segment lost 5 bases, leaving 1 base of the junction unmatched. As DNA, the CDR3 is TGTGCCAGCAGTAACAGGGGGCCCTACGAGCAGTACTTC. Its protein is CASSNRGPYEQYF.

The rearrangement joins TRBV12-3 or TRBV12-4 to TRBJ2-7; D remains unclear. With 5 bases removed from V and 4 bases from J, the gap between germline ends came to 6 bases. This CDR3 has 11 amino acids. The CDR3 protein is CASSVRYEQYF. DNA of the CDR3: TGTGCCAGCAGTGTCCGATACGAGCAGTACTTC.

This chain links TRBV5-8 with TRBJ2-7; D gene unclear. Germline V gene lookup returns CDR1 SGHTS and CDR2 YDEGEE. The ends were cut back, 4 bases at V and 3 bases at J, with 5 bases in the middle. The CDR3 runs to 11 residues. The CDR3 DNA sequence: TGTGCCAGCAGCGACCTCTACGAGCAGTACTTC. It encodes CASSDLYEQYF.

The gene calls are TRBV3-1 (or the pseudogene TRBV3-2) and TRBJ2-5; D unclear. The germline V and J ends were trimmed by 5 bases and 4 bases, with 5 bases remaining between them. The CDR3 consists of 11 residues. Germline assignment: CDR1 LGHDT and CDR2 YNNKEL (reference sequence). CDR3 sequence (DNA): TGTGCCAGCAGCTTCCTAGAGACCCAGTACTTC. Translating it yields CASSFLETQYF.

This clone was detected once. The J gene is TRBJ2-3, the V gene TRBV14; 9 bases line up with TRBD2. The ends lost 3 bases at V and 2 bases at J; junction bases unmatched: 6. The CDR3 consists of 16 residues. CDR1 is SGHDN, CDR2 FVKESK, per germline. The CDR3 sequence is CASSHLSGGITDTQYF. The CDR3 DNA follows: TGTGCCAGCAGCCACCTAAGCGGGGGGATCACAGATACGCAGTATTTT.

The genes are TRBV11-2 and TRBJ2-1; D is ambiguous. The CDR3 is 16 residues long. CDR1 SGHAT and CDR2 FQNNGV come from the germline V gene. The V end lost 1 base, the J end lost 8 bases, and 18 bases lay between the germline ends. CDR3 sequence: CASSLVTGLSSDEQFF. The CDR3 DNA sequence: TGTGCCAGCAGCTTAGTAACGGGTCTTAGTTCCGATGAGCAGTTCTTC.

The rearrangement joins TRBV20-1 to TRBJ1-1, with D perhaps matching TRBD1 (5 bases). The CDR3 consists of 13 residues. Germline CDR1 is DFQATT and CDR2 is SNEGSKA (reference sequence). Deletions cut 3 bases from V and 4 bases from J, with 12 bases between. CDR3 residues: CSASPGKGTEAFF. In DNA, the CDR3 is TGCAGTGCTAGTCCAGGGAAGGGCACTGAAGCTTTCTTT.

The chain uses TRBV28 and TRBJ1-6, with D maybe TRBD1 (6 bases). The CDR3 totals 14 residues. Trimming took 3 bases from V and 7 from J, leaving 10 bases between them. CDR1 MDHEN and CDR2 SYDVKM come from the germline V gene. In DNA form, the CDR3 reads TGTGCCAGCAGTTTGGACAGTTGGAATTCACCCCTCCACTTT. Encoded protein: CASSLDSWNSPLHF.